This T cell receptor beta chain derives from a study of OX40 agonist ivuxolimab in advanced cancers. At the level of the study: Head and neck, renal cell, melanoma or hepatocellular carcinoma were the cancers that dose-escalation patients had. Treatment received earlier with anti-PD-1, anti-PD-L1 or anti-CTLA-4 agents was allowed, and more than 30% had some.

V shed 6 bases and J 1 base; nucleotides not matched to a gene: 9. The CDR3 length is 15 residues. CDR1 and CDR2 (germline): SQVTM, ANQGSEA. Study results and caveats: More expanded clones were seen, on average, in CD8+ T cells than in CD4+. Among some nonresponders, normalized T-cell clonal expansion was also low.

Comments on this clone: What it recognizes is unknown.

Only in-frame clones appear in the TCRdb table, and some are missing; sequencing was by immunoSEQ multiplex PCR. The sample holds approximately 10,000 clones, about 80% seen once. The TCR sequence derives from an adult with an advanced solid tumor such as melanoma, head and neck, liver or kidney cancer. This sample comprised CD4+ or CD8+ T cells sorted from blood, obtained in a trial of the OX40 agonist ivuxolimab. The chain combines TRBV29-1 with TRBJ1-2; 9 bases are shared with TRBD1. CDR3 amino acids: CSVKTPGQGNYGYTF. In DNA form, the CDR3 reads TGCAGCGTCAAGACTCCGGGACAGGGTAACTATGGCTACACCTTC.